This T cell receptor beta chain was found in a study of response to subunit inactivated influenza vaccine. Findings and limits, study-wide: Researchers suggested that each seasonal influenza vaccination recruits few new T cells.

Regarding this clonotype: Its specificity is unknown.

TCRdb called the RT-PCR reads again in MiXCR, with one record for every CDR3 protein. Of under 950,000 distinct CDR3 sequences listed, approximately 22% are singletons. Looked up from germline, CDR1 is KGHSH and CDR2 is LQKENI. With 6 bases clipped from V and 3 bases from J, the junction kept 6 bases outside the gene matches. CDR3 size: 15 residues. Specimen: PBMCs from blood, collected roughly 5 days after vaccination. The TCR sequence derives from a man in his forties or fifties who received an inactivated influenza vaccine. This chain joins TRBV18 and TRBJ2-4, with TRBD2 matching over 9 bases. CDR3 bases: TGTGCCAGCTCCAAAGGAGCGGGAGGCAAAAACATTCAGTACTTC. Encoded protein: CASSKGAGGKNIQYF.